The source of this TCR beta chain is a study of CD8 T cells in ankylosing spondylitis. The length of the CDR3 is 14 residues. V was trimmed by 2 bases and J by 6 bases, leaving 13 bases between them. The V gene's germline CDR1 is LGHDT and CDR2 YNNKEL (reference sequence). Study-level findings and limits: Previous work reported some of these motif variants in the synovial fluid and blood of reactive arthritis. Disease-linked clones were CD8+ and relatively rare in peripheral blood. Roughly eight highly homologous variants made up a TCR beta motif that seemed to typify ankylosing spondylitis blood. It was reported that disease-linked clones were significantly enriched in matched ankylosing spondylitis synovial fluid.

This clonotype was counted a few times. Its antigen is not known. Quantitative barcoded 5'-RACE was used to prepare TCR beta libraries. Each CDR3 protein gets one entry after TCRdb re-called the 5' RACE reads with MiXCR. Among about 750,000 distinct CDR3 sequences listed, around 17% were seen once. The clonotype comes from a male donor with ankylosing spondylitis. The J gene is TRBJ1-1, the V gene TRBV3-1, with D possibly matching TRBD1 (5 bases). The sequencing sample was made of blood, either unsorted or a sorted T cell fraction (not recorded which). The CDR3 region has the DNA TGTGCCAGCAGCCAACTCGGTAGGGGATCTGAAGCTTTCTTT. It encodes CASSQLGRGSEAFF. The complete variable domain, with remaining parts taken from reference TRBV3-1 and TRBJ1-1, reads DTAVSQTPKYLVTQMGNDKSIKCEQNLGHDTMYWYKQDSKKFLKIMFSYNNKELIINETVPNRFSPKSPDKAHLNLHINSLELGDSAVYFCASSQLGRGSEAFFGQGTRLTVV.